Ten or more counts support the clone carrying this TCR beta chain. Antigen: not known. The record originates from a study of T-cell reconstitution after alpha-beta-depleted transplantation in children. Findings and limits, study-wide: One year after transplant, T-cell counts and diversity came mostly from newly produced T cells. Several hundred rapidly expanded clones from non-depleted graft cells reportedly supplied alpha-beta T cells about two months post-transplant. Diversity of TCRbeta at day 60 was high in some patients, arising from surviving recipient T cells and thymic progenitors.

Preparation of the TCRbeta library was carried out with unique molecular identifiers. TCRdb processed the PCR reads anew with MiXCR; each CDR3 protein has one entry. The repertoire includes under 75,000 distinct CDR3 sequences, about 11% of them detected once, and around 14% sits in the top ten. After removal of 0 bases from V and 3 bases from J, the junction contained 6 bases not matched to a gene. Germline CDR1 and CDR2: DFQATT and SNEGSKA (reference sequence). The CDR3 has 15 residues. Material: PBMCs, obtained before TCRalphabeta/CD19-depleted stem cell transplant. The chain recombines TRBV20-1 with TRBJ1-1; 8 nucleotides match TRBD1. This clonotype was obtained from a boy younger than 18 with acute myeloid leukemia, due to receive a stem cell transplant. This chain's CDR3 is CSARDTDRGHTEAFF. Here the CDR3 DNA reads TGCAGTGCTAGAGATACAGACAGGGGACACACTGAAGCTTTCTTT.